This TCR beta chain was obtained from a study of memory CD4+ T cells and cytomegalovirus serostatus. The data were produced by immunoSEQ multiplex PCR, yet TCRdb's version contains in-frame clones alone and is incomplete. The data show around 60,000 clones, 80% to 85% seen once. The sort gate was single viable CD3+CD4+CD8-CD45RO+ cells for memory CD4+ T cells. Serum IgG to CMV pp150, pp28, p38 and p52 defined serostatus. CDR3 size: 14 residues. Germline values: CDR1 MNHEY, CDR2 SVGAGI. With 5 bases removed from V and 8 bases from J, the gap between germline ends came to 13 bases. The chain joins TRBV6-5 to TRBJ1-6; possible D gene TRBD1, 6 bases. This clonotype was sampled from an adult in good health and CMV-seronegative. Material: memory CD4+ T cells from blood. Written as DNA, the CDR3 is TGTGCCAGCAGTCAGGGGTGGGTTTATTCACCCCTCCACTTT. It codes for CASSQGWVYSPLHF.